Sequencing of this T cell receptor (beta chain) was carried out in a study of T cell changes during pregnancy in multiple sclerosis. V lost 0 bases and J 5 bases, leaving 10 bases between the germline ends. Germline V gene sequence: CDR1 MGHRA, CDR2 YSYEKL. This CDR3 is 14 amino acids long. TCRdb keeps only in-frame clones here, not all; method: immunoSEQ multiplex PCR. The sample shows about 100,000 clones, around 93% of them seen only once. This clone was recorded only once. Sequences were derived from peripheral blood, sampled before pregnancy. The TCR sequence derives from a female donor with multiple sclerosis, enrolled in a pregnancy study. This chain joins TRBV4-1 and TRBJ1-1; D not resolved. Written as DNA, the CDR3 is TGCGCCAGCAGCCAAGATGCGTCGGGAACTGAAGCTTTCTTT. As protein: CASSQDASGTEAFF.